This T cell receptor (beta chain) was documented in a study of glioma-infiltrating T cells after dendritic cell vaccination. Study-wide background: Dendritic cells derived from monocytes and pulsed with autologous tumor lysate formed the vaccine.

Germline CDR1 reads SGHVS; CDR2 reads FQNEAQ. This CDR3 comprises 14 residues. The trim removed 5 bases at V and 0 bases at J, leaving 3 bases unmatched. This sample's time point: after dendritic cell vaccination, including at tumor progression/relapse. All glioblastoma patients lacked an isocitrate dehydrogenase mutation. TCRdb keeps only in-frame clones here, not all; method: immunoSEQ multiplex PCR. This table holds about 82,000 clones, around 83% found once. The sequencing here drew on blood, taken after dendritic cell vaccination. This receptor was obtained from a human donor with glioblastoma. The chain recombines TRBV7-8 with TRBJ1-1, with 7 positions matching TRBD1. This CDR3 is CASSPTGMNTEAFF. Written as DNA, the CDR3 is TGTGCCAGCAGCCCGACAGGGATGAACACTGAAGCTTTCTTT.